This record looks at one TCR beta chain sequence and its context. This clone was counted a few times. The antigen it recognizes is unknown. No base quality information exists; no much larger clone differs at one position. The immunoSEQ Assay, a bias-controlled multiplex PCR, was used to amplify TCRbeta CDR3 regions from genomic DNA. The authors' analysis ran thus. Within the assay, amplification of reference gene primers was used to estimate how many nucleated cells each sample contained. Sequence reads were collapsed and filtered to measure the absolute abundance of every unique TCRbeta CDR3 rearrangement. For each sample, productive Simpson clonality was calculated by taking the square root of Simpson's diversity index across productive rearrangements. TCRdb limited this immuneACCESS table to in-frame rearrangements with V and J called. A share of clones is missing; checked studies link under half to unresolved V genes, and the rest is unexplained. V and J calls and clone size are those listed in that table; D and trimming were worked out from the DNA. The sample table lists about 160,000 clones, roughly 87% of them with a count of one. The top ten constitute 6% to 7.5% of the sample.

These data originate in a study of blood T cell repertoires in COVID-19 (TCRdb year 2020). For the wider study: Samples covering the acute and convalescent phases of COVID-19 were provided by collaborators in the United States, Italy and Spain. The prospective study material was composed of cDNA or gDNA derived from T cells, B-cell-depleted T cells, or PBMCs. Subjects who had been exposed to COVID-19, were actively infected with it, or had recovered from it provided the deeply sampled blood TCRbeta repertoires that made up the dataset. The repertoires were released in a freely available public database meant as a resource for research on the immune response to SARS-CoV-2. Samples came from the ongoing ImmuneRACE study (first 160 participants) plus 1,254 subjects from 6 global collaborators. A de-identified subject ID, COVID-19 status, age in years and sex were almost always included in the sample metadata. Where available, HLA class I and class II types were taken from metadata supplied by the sample provider and were not determined by assay-based typing.

The germline V gene gives CDR1 as SGHTA and CDR2 as FQGNSA. The CDR3 spans 15 residues, from the cysteine through the phenylalanine. Only the CDR3 region is kept as DNA, spanning 45 bases read in frame from base 1. The junction carries 11 bases between V and J, which are trimmed by 1 base and 2 bases respectively. Results the study describes overall, beyond this receptor: How much clinical and demographic metadata was included differed by source and by participant, and the metadata was provided uncurated.

Enrolling through a virtual design, the prospective study's participants ranged in age from roughly 18 to 95 years and lived across 24 United States geographic areas. To assign participants to cohorts, the prospective study relied on clinical history that participants themselves reported in a screening survey and a study questionnaire. For ImmuneRACE Cohort 3, a participant was defined as recovered based on two consecutive negative NP/OP PCR tests, clearance by a healthcare professional, or resolution of symptoms. In the prospective study, whole blood, serum and a nasopharyngeal or oropharyngeal swab were collected from each participant by mobile phlebotomists. Over a roughly two-month period, participants in the prospective study had the option of providing additional blood draws and questionnaires. Before DNA extraction, prospective study blood samples were shipped either frozen or at room temperature.

The sequencing sample was made of PBMCs or T cells enriched from blood (not recorded which). The chain couples TRBV7-2 to TRBJ2-5; the D region possibly corresponds to TRBD1 (6 bases align). The receptor was isolated from a woman aged 45-65 years who had recovered from COVID-19. In nucleotide form, the sequence is TGTGCCAGCAGCTTAGGGGGACACAGGCAAGAGACCCAGTACTTC. It translates to CASSLGGHRQETQYF.